This T cell receptor (beta chain) was observed in a study of T cell responses to AZD1222 COVID-19 vaccine. Findings and limits, study-wide: Increased Spike-specific TCR breadth and depth were observed after two AZD1222 doses.

Method: immunoSEQ multiplex PCR; TCRdb's copy keeps in-frame clones and lacks some. This sample has roughly 50,000 clones; approximately 88% occur once, and the top ten carry around 15%. The CDR3 extends over 16 amino acids. V lost 4 bases to trimming and J lost 5 bases; unmatched junction nucleotides: 8. Per germline, CDR1 SGHRS and CDR2 YFSETQ. This clone turned up a few times. What it binds is unknown. The receptor was derived from an adult who received the AZD1222 COVID-19 vaccine. The material was peripheral blood, obtained 28 days after the second AZD1222 dose. V usage is TRBV5-1 and J usage is TRBJ2-2; 10 bases line up with TRBD1. The CDR3 DNA sequence: TGCGCCAGCAGCCCGTCGGGGGGACAGGGGACCGGGGAGCTGTTTTTT. This encodes CASSPSGGQGTGELFF.